Each of the 23 T cell receptor beta chains below was sequenced from the same sample in a study of blood T cell repertoires in COVID-19. TCRdb's copy holds only in-frame clones and misses some; the assay was immunoSEQ multiplex PCR. The sample contains about 420,000 clones, around 90% of which appear only once. The sequencing sample was made of peripheral blood. The receptors originated from a man younger than 30 with COVID-19, enrolled during active disease.

The chain is built from TRBV6-5 and TRBJ2-5; no clear D. V dropped 9 bases and J dropped 5 bases, with 13 bases sitting between them. The CDR3 runs 12 residues. Germline lookup yields CDR1 MNHEY and CDR2 SVGAGI. The chain's CDR3 is CASLFSHETQYF. The CDR3 DNA follows: TGTGCCAGTCTCTTTTCACACGAGACCCAGTACTTC.

V gene TRBV13 combines with J gene TRBJ2-1; D perhaps matches TRBD2 (5 bases). The V end lost 2 bases, the J end lost 9 bases, and 11 bases lay between the germline ends. Germline V gene lookup returns CDR1 PRHDT and CDR2 FYEKMQ (reference sequence). This CDR3 region has 13 residues. In nucleotides, the CDR3 is TGTGCCAGCAGCTTAAGGGCAGGAGGTGAGCAGTTCTTC. It is translated as CASSLRAGGEQFF.

V and J are TRBV2 and TRBJ1-4; tentatively, D is TRBD1 (6 bases). Germline V CDR1 and CDR2: SNHLY, FYNNEI. This CDR3 has 12 amino acids. V was shortened by 9 bases and J by 4 bases, with 9 bases between the two germline ends. CDR3 nucleotides: TGTGCCAGAGGGGACAATAATGAAAAACTGTTTTTT. The encoded protein is CARGDNNEKLFF.

The rearrangement links TRBV27 to TRBJ2-5, with D possibly matching TRBD1 (6 bases). Germline V gene lookup returns CDR1 MNHEY and CDR2 SMNVEV (reference sequence). CDR3 length: 12 residues. V was trimmed by 8 bases and J by 9 bases, leaving 16 bases between them. CDR3 sequence reads: CASGYPGHPQYF. The CDR3 DNA is TGTGCCAGCGGCTACCCGGGACACCCCCAGTACTTC.

This rearrangement joins TRBV13 to TRBJ2-7, with 7 bases identical to TRBD1. The CDR3 runs 18 residues. V was pared by 4 bases and J by 3 bases, with 18 bases of the junction left unmatched. Germline V gene sequence: CDR1 PRHDT, CDR2 FYEKMQ (reference sequence). DNA of the CDR3: TGTGCCAGCAGCTCACGCCAAACTCGACAGGGAAAGTTCTACGAGCAGTACTTC. It codes for CASSSRQTRQGKFYEQYF. Complete variable domain (other parts from reference TRBV13 and TRBJ2-7): AAGVIQSPRHLIKEKRETATLKCYPIPRHDTVYWYQQGPGQDPQFLISFYEKMQSDKGSIPDRFSAQQFSDYHSELNMSSLELGDSALYFCASSSRQTRQGKFYEQYFGPGTRLTVT.

V and J are TRBV15 and TRBJ2-7; 8 positions match TRBD2. The CDR3 length is 14 residues. Looked up from germline, CDR1 is LNHNV and CDR2 is YYDKDF (reference sequence). J was trimmed by 3 bases and V by 5 bases; bases with no gene match: 6. The CDR3 DNA follows: TGTGCCACCAGCCGGGAGGGGGGAAACTACGAGCAGTACTTC. Translation: CATSREGGNYEQYF.

The chain uses TRBV29-1 and TRBJ2-4, with D possibly TRBD1 on 6 matching bases. The CDR3 length is 15 residues. Germline assignment: CDR1 SQVTM and CDR2 ANQGSEA. Trimming pared 6 bases from V and 4 bases from J, leaving 19 bases between. The CDR3 region is CSVADYIGQKNIQYF. CDR3 nucleotides: TGCAGCGTCGCAGATTACATCGGACAGAAAAACATTCAGTACTTC.

The chain has TRBV11-2 and TRBJ2-7; the match to TRBD1 covers 9 bases. Per germline, CDR1 SGHAT and CDR2 FQNNGV. The CDR3 sequence is 15 residues long. Unmatched junction bases numbered 10, after V lost 5 bases and J lost 5 bases. CDR3 bases: TGTGCCAGCAGCCGATTAGGGGACAGGGTCCACGAGCAGTACTTC. Its protein product is CASSRLGDRVHEQYF.

V is TRBV6-5 and J is TRBJ2-7; 9 bases are shared with TRBD1. The CDR3 is 14 residues long. J lost 3 bases, V lost 4 bases, and 4 bases had no gene match. The germline CDR1 and CDR2 sequences are MNHEY and SVGAGI. The CDR3 reads CASSSGTGNYEQYF. The CDR3 bases are TGTGCCAGCAGTTCCGGGACAGGGAACTACGAGCAGTACTTC.

V usage is TRBV18 and J usage is TRBJ2-7; D unresolved. From germline, CDR1 is KGHSH and CDR2 LQKENI. Trimming removed 0 bases at V and 1 base at J, with 7 bases between. The CDR3 covers 14 residues. CDR3 in amino acids: CASSPPYRSYEQYF. The CDR3 coding sequence is TGTGCCAGCTCACCACCGTACAGATCCTACGAGCAGTACTTC.

V is TRBV29-1 and J is TRBJ2-1; possibly TRBD1 for D (6 bases). The CDR3 is made up of 15 amino acids. V dropped 3 bases and J dropped 0 bases, with 12 bases sitting between them. CDR1 is SQVTM, CDR2 ANQGSEA, per germline. The CDR3 sequence is CSVETQGISYNEQFF. CDR3 bases: TGCAGCGTTGAGACCCAGGGGATCTCCTACAATGAGCAGTTCTTC.

The rearrangement links TRBV12-3 or TRBV12-4 to TRBJ1-1; D might be TRBD1 (6 bases). The CDR3 consists of 12 residues. The ends were cut back, 6 bases at V and 5 bases at J, with 10 bases in the middle. This CDR3 is CASSKGETEAFF. The CDR3 DNA reads as TGTGCCAGCAGCAAGGGGGAGACTGAAGCTTTCTTT.

The count of this clone is one. This chain uses TRBV20-1 with TRBJ2-4; D remains ambiguous. CDR1 is DFQATT and CDR2 is SNEGSKA in the germline V gene (reference sequence). This CDR3 spans 15 amino acids. V lost 3 bases and J lost 0, with 12 bases in between. CDR3 sequence reads: CSASGPMIAKNIQYF. In nucleotides, the CDR3 is TGCAGTGCTAGTGGTCCTATGATAGCCAAAAACATTCAGTACTTC.

V usage is TRBV11-3 and J usage is TRBJ2-3; 10 bases are a match to TRBD2. Germline values: CDR1 SGHNT, CDR2 YENEEA. V dropped 7 bases and J dropped 5; count of bases not matched to a gene: 9. The CDR3 is 15 amino acids. In nucleotides, the CDR3 is TGTGCCAGCAAGCGGGAGGGGAATGTTTTAGATACGCAGTATTTT. It specifies CASKREGNVLDTQYF.

The J gene is TRBJ2-1, the V gene TRBV27; 8 bases line up with TRBD2. The length of the CDR3 is 16 residues. CDR1 and CDR2 (germline): MNHEY, SMNVEV (reference sequence). Losses at the gene ends were 5 bases for V and 9 bases for J; bases not matched to a gene: 15. The DNA for the CDR3 is TGTGCCAGCAGTACAATTTCTAGCGGCGGGGGGAGTGAGCAGTTCTTC. Residues: CASSTISSGGGSEQFF.

The chain links TRBV5-5 to TRBJ1-1, with no clear D. The CDR3 length is 15 residues. V shed 3 bases and J shed 8 bases, with 20 bases lying between them. The germline gives CDR1 SGHKS, CDR2 YYEKEE (reference sequence). CDR3 region: CASSSTYKPGFEAFF. In DNA form, the CDR3 reads TGTGCCAGCAGCTCAACGTATAAACCGGGATTCGAAGCTTTCTTT.

Note on this clone: This same CDR3 is encoded by further DNA sequences in the sample. This chain joins TRBV7-9 and TRBJ1-3; possible D gene TRBD1, 5 bases. CDR1 is SEHNR and CDR2 is FQNEAQ in the germline V gene (reference sequence). The length of the CDR3 is 14 residues. V lost 1 base and J lost 3, with 7 bases in between. The CDR3 nucleotides read TGTGCCAGCAGCTTAGGGGGCCTTGGAAACACCATATATTTT. It specifies CASSLGGLGNTIYF.

The chain links TRBV7-8 to TRBJ2-1; 9 nucleotides align to TRBD1. The germline gives CDR1 SGHVS, CDR2 FQNEAQ. The CDR3 length is 15 residues. V dropped 5 bases and J dropped 9; count of bases not matched to a gene: 11. The CDR3 DNA sequence: TGTGCCAGCAGCCCGGGACAGGGCTATTTAGGTGAGCAGTTCTTC. It yields the protein CASSPGQGYLGEQFF.

V and J are TRBV2 and TRBJ2-5; D remains unclear. Germline V gives CDR1 SNHLY, CDR2 FYNNEI. There are 12 residues in the CDR3. Trimming cost V 2 bases and J 7 bases, with 8 bases left between them. In DNA, the CDR3 is TGTGCCAGCAGTGAACAGGATGGGACCCAGTACTTC. Residues: CASSEQDGTQYF. Together with reference TRBV2 and TRBJ2-5, the CDR3 gives the full variable domain: EPEVTQTPSHQVTQMGQEVILRCVPISNHLYFYWYRQILGQKVEFLVSFYNNEISEKSEIFDDQFSVERPDGSNFTLKIRSTKLEDSAMYFCASSEQDGTQYFGPGTRLLVL.

The chain couples TRBV7-3 to TRBJ2-2, with TRBD2 identical over 11 bases. The CDR3 consists of 16 residues. Looked up from germline, CDR1 is SGHTA and CDR2 is FQGTGA. J gave up 5 bases and V 5 bases, and 7 bases lay outside the gene matches. Written as DNA, the CDR3 is TGTGCCAGCAGCCCGCTAGCGGGAGGAGGTACCGGGGAGCTGTTTTTT. Translated, it gives CASSPLAGGGTGELFF.

This chain uses TRBV5-1 with TRBJ2-2, with TRBD2 matching 11 bases. V shed 4 bases, J shed 7 bases, and the junction held 9 bases outside the gene matches. CDR1 is SGHRS and CDR2 is YFSETQ in the germline V gene. This CDR3 is built from 16 residues. The CDR3 spells CASSSSGGATDGELFF. CDR3 DNA: TGCGCCAGCAGCAGTAGCGGGGGGGCCACGGACGGGGAGCTGTTTTTT.

V gene TRBV19 combines with J gene TRBJ2-1, with 7 bases aligning to TRBD2. The CDR3 loop spans 15 amino acids. The germline V gene has CDR1 LNHDA and CDR2 SQIVND (reference sequence). V lost 7 bases and J lost 5; bases outside the gene matches: 11. The CDR3 DNA follows: TGTGCCAGTATCCCCCCGGGAGGACCACACAATGAGCAGTTCTTC. Its protein product is CASIPPGGPHNEQFF.

The rearrangement joins TRBV7-8 to TRBJ1-1, with D tentatively TRBD1 (5 bases). The CDR3 extends over 14 amino acids. V lost 11 bases and J 6 bases, leaving 22 bases between the germline ends. The V gene's germline CDR1 is SGHVS and CDR2 FQNEAQ. CDR3 residues: CAVTGGSVRAEAFF. In DNA, the CDR3 is TGTGCCGTGACCGGGGGGTCGGTAAGGGCTGAAGCTTTCTTT.